This T cell receptor (beta chain) was observed in a study of OX40 agonist ivuxolimab in advanced cancers. Study details: Treatment of patients was with ivuxolimab, an agonistic anti-OX40 (CD134) antibody. The mean age was roughly 60 years, ranging from about 20 to 79, with roughly four fifths of participants male. The study reported partial responses in three patients: one hepatocellular carcinoma, two cutaneous melanoma.

General study results and limits: No antigen was identified for the clonally expanded peripheral T cells.

In the case of this clone: Antigen: not known.

Repertoires were generated with immunoSEQ multiplex PCR, while TCRdb's copy carries only in-frame clones and drops some. The sample contains roughly 52,000 clones, approximately 84% of which appear only once. The sequence was obtained from an adult with an advanced solid tumor such as melanoma, head and neck, liver or kidney cancer. The sample here was CD4+ or CD8+ T cells sorted from blood, taken in a trial of the OX40 agonist ivuxolimab.

The DNA for the CDR3 is TGTGCCAGCCACGGACTGTACTCCACTGAAGCTTTCTTT. Protein product: CASHGLYSTEAFF. The V gene is TRBV11-1, the J gene TRBJ1-1; unclear D gene. The CDR3 is 13 residues long. Trimming pared 8 bases from V and 4 bases from J, leaving 14 bases between. Germline values: CDR1 SGHAT, CDR2 FQDESV (reference sequence).